These 9 T cell receptor beta chains were sequenced from one sample in a study of vaccination effects on CD4 cells after COVID-19. Antigens for these TCRs are unknown. Subsequent to a culture period of around 10 days, CD4+ T cells were isolated. This individual contracted SARS-CoV-2 between March and December 2020, as verified by PCR. Participants each got two BNT162b2 or mRNA-1273 vaccine doses. TCRdb keeps only in-frame clones here, not all; method: immunoSEQ multiplex PCR. The sample consists of 35,000 to 55,000 clones, over 65% of them appearing once. The specimen comprised CD4+ T cells from PBMCs cultured without peptide, sampled after COVID-19 vaccination. The receptors stem from a human donor who had a prior SARS-CoV-2 infection.

V and J are TRBV19 and TRBJ1-5; D possibly corresponds to TRBD1 (6 bases). CDR1 and CDR2 from the germline V gene are LNHDA and SQIVND (reference sequence). Deletions cut 3 bases from V and 3 bases from J, with 12 bases between. The CDR3 loop spans 15 amino acids. This chain's CDR3 is CASSMRGDINQPQHF. CDR3 bases: TGTGCCAGTAGTATGCGGGGGGACATCAATCAGCCCCAGCATTTT.

In this sample, this clone turned up a few times. V usage is TRBV4-1 and J usage is TRBJ2-5; D is unclear. The CDR3 is made up of 13 amino acids. Per germline, CDR1 MGHRA and CDR2 YSYEKL. V was trimmed by 4 bases and J by 3 bases, leaving 9 bases between them. The CDR3 nucleotides read TGCGCCAGCAGCCGGTGGCAGAAAGAGACCCAGTACTTC. This gives the protein CASSRWQKETQYF.

The gene calls are TRBV7-2 and TRBJ2-7, with D tentatively TRBD1 (5 bases). There are 15 residues in the CDR3. V was clipped by 1 base and J by 3 bases, with 13 bases between them. Germline values: CDR1 SGHTA, CDR2 FQGNSA. CDR3: CASSLVRQSFYEQYF. DNA of the CDR3: TGTGCCAGCAGCTTAGTGAGACAGTCCTTCTACGAGCAGTACTTC.

The chain uses TRBV5-1 and TRBJ2-5; D remains unclear. The CDR3 length is 14 residues. The ends were cut back, 2 bases at V and 5 bases at J, with 13 bases in the middle. Germline V gives CDR1 SGHRS, CDR2 YFSETQ. Here the CDR3 reads CASSFGRLGETQYF. DNA for the CDR3: TGCGCCAGCAGCTTTGGAAGGTTAGGGGAGACCCAGTACTTC.

The chain couples TRBV2 to TRBJ2-3; D not certain. V lost 4 bases, J lost 1 base, and 12 bases lay in between. The CDR3 contains 15 residues. Germline V gene data show CDR1 as SNHLY and CDR2 as FYNNEI. DNA of the CDR3: TGTGCCAGCAGTGCAGAGCACCCCCGCACAGATACGCAGTATTTT. Amino acid sequence: CASSAEHPRTDTQYF. Full variable domain (outside the CDR3, taken from reference TRBV2 and TRBJ2-3): EPEVTQTPSHQVTQMGQEVILRCVPISNHLYFYWYRQILGQKVEFLVSFYNNEISEKSEIFDDQFSVERPDGSNFTLKIRSTKLEDSAMYFCASSAEHPRTDTQYFGPGTRLTVL.

The genes are TRBV6-5 and TRBJ2-7, with 7 bases fitting TRBD1. This CDR3 is 15 amino acids long. Germline lookup yields CDR1 MNHEY and CDR2 SVGAGI. V trimming: 4 bases; J trimming: 2 bases; junction bases outside the gene matches: 8. The CDR3 sequence is CASSLDRQGAYEQYF. CDR3 coding DNA: TGTGCCAGCAGTTTAGACAGACAGGGAGCCTACGAGCAGTACTTC.

The chain's CDR3 is CASSHLWTSKLKETQYF. The CDR3 nucleotides are TGTGCCAGCAGCCATCTCTGGACTAGCAAATTAAAAGAGACCCAGTACTTC. The chain has TRBV3-1 (or the pseudogene TRBV3-2) and TRBJ2-5; TRBD2 agrees at 8 bases. From germline, CDR1 is LGHDT and CDR2 YNNKEL (reference sequence). Losses at the gene ends were 3 bases for V and 3 bases for J; bases not matched to a gene: 12. The CDR3 contains 17 residues.

The chain uses TRBV2 and TRBJ2-7; 9 bases agree with TRBD1. The germline V gene has CDR1 SNHLY and CDR2 FYNNEI. The CDR3 contains 15 residues. V lost 8 bases and J lost 1; bases outside the gene matches: 9. Here the CDR3 reads CASETGTGLSYEQYF. Written as DNA, the CDR3 is TGTGCCAGCGAAACCGGGACAGGGTTGTCCTACGAGCAGTACTTC.

The rearrangement joins TRBV6-1 to TRBJ1-1; perhaps TRBD1 as D (5 bases). Deletions cut 5 bases from V and 8 bases from J, with 15 bases between. Germline CDR1 is MNHNS and CDR2 is SASEGT. The CDR3 totals 13 residues. Written as DNA, the CDR3 is TGTGCCAGCAGTTATGGGACCCATCGGGAAGCTTTCTTT. It translates to CASSYGTHREAFF.